The rows below give T cell receptor beta chains drawn from one sample of a study of response to subunit inactivated influenza vaccine. TCRdb re-called the RT-PCR reads with MiXCR, one entry per CDR3 protein. Among about 570,000 distinct CDR3 sequences listed, over 9.5% were seen once. The sample in question was PBMCs from blood, obtained on the day of vaccination. Source of these receptors: a man aged 50 to 59 who received an inactivated influenza vaccine. CDR3s include the opening cysteine and the closing phenylalanine or tryptophan. The order of the fields is V gene, clone size, J gene, D gene, CDR3 protein, CDR3 DNA. The D gene is left open where the match is weak. Size is omitted from some rows. Given values are once, few, many or a class for expanded clones.

>TRBV12-3/TRBV12-4|few|TRBJ1-1|-
CASSLVTPNTEAFF
TGTGCCAGCAGTTTAGTGACACCGAACACTGAAGCTTTCTTT
>TRBV12-3/TRBV12-4|many|TRBJ1-3|-
CASSLRGGRESGNTIYF
TGTGCCAGCAGTCTGAGGGGGGGGCGGGAATCTGGAAACACCATATATTTT
>TRBV20-1|few|TRBJ2-1|TRBD1
CSAAGQGGEQFF
TGCAGTGCTGCCGGACAGGGGGGTGAGCAGTTCTTC
>TRBV20-1|few|TRBJ2-7|TRBD2
CSATLAGLHHEQYF
TGCAGTGCCACCCTAGCGGGATTACACCACGAGCAGTACTTC
>TRBV29-1|-|TRBJ2-1|TRBD1
CSVEERTGVDEQFF
TGCAGCGTTGAGGAAAGGACAGGGGTCGATGAGCAGTTCTTC
>TRBV29-1|many|TRBJ2-2|-
CSVGMGSANTGELFF
TGCAGCGTTGGGATGGGATCCGCGAACACCGGGGAGCTGTTTTTT
>TRBV4-3|-|TRBJ2-7|-
CASSPYVSDSYEQYF
TGCGCCAGCAGCCCTTACGTATCCGACTCCTACGAGCAGTACTTC
>TRBV6-2/TRBV6-3|-|TRBJ2-7|-
CASSGERTAPYEQYF
TGTGCCAGCAGTGGGGAAAGGACAGCTCCCTACGAGCAGTACTTC
>TRBV12-3/TRBV12-4|few|TRBJ2-7|-
CASSLRLTGRRYEQYF
TGTGCCAGCAGTTTAAGGCTCACAGGGAGGAGATACGAGCAGTACTTC
>TRBV19|-|TRBJ2-7|-
CASGTGKNYEQYF
TGTGCCAGTGGGACCGGGAAAAACTACGAGCAGTACTTC
>TRBV18|-|TRBJ1-5|-
CASSPSGGVRNQPQHF
TGTGCCAGCTCACCATCGGGGGGGGTGAGGAATCAGCCCCAGCATTTT
>TRBV6-2/TRBV6-3|-|TRBJ1-6|-
CASSSGTARNSPLHF
TGTGCCAGCAGCTCCGGGACTGCTAGAAATTCACCCCTCCACTTT
>TRBV20-1|-|TRBJ2-1|TRBD1
CSARARGQYNEQFF
TGCAGTGCTAGAGCCAGGGGACAGTACAATGAGCAGTTCTTC
>TRBV27|many|TRBJ2-1|-
CASSPLDELEQFF
TGTGCCAGCAGTCCCCTGGATGAGCTTGAGCAGTTCTTC
>TRBV20-1|few|TRBJ1-6|-
CSARPDQLYGALHF
TGCAGTGCCCGACCCGACCAGCTATATGGGGCCCTCCACTTT
>TRBV4-3|-|TRBJ2-5|-
CASSQDWRGNQETQYF
TGCGCCAGCAGCCAAGATTGGCGGGGAAACCAAGAGACCCAGTACTTC
>TRBV5-6|many|TRBJ2-6|-
CASSLSSGANVLTF
TGTGCCAGCAGCTTGAGCTCTGGGGCCAACGTCCTGACTTTC
>TRBV4-2|few|TRBJ1-1|-
CASSQTTVNTEAFF
TGTGCCAGCAGCCAAACGACAGTGAACACTGAAGCTTTCTTT
>TRBV4-3|-|TRBJ2-1|-
CASSRGLSYNEQFF
TGCGCCAGCAGCCGGGGTTTGTCCTACAATGAGCAGTTCTTC
>TRBV7-3|-|TRBJ2-6|-
CASSLRQDPSGANVLTF
TGTGCCAGCAGCTTGAGACAGGACCCCTCTGGGGCCAACGTCCTGACTTTC
>TRBV29-1|-|TRBJ1-1|-
CGVESVNKAFF
TGCGGCGTTGAATCTGTAAATAAAGCTTTCTTT
>TRBV29-1|-|TRBJ2-7|TRBD1
CSVAGPGTGGEQYF
TGCAGCGTCGCAGGCCCCGGGACAGGGGGCGAGCAGTACTTC
>TRBV6-2/TRBV6-3|many|TRBJ2-1|-
CASSYGVHEQFF
TGTGCCAGCAGTTACGGGGTCCATGAGCAGTTCTTC
>TRBV29-1|-|TRBJ2-7|TRBD1
CSVTPGTVYEQYF
TGCAGCGTTACACCCGGGACAGTCTACGAGCAGTACTTC
>TRBV7-9|few|TRBJ1-1|TRBD1
CASSTRQGWATEAFF
TGTGCCAGCAGCACACGACAGGGCTGGGCAACTGAAGCTTTCTTT
>TRBV5-1|-|TRBJ2-7|-
CASSLEFGGLGEQYF
TGCGCCAGCAGCTTGGAATTCGGGGGCCTCGGCGAGCAGTACTTC
>TRBV5-5|-|TRBJ2-5|-
CASSLPRTGTQYF
TGTGCCAGCAGCTTGCCCCGAACGGGGACCCAGTACTTC
>TRBV5-6|many|TRBJ2-1|-
CASSYGGSFEQFF
TGTGCCAGCAGCTACGGAGGGAGCTTTGAGCAGTTCTTC
>TRBV7-3|few|TRBJ2-1|-
CASSLNPGRTYNEQFF
TGTGCCAGCAGCTTAAACCCGGGGAGAACCTACAATGAGCAGTTCTTC
>TRBV12-3/TRBV12-4|-|TRBJ2-1|TRBD1
CASSLARSIQGASYNEQFF
TGTGCCAGCAGTTTAGCCAGAAGCATACAGGGGGCCTCCTACAATGAGCAGTTCTTC
>TRBV24-1|many|TRBJ2-1|-
CATSDVSIAYNEQFF
TGTGCCACCAGTGATGTATCTATAGCTTACAATGAGCAGTTCTTC